This T cell receptor beta chain came from a study of radiation and T cells in renal cell carcinoma. Treatment defined: treatment-naive control, cytoreductive nephrectomy. Clear cell pathology was present in this patient's renal cell carcinoma. Produced via immunoSEQ multiplex PCR; TCRdb's table is partial and in-frame only. This sample has 14,000 to 15,000 clones, with roughly 58% found just once. On this clone: Its antigen is unidentified.

Broader study findings: Compared with controls, irradiated tumors had more, larger dominant CDR3 motifs.

CDR3 length: 14 residues. V gave up 5 bases and J gave up 11 bases, with 21 bases separating them. Germline CDR1 and CDR2: MNHEY and SVGAGI. The receptor comes from a man aged 55 to 70 with renal cell carcinoma. Sequenced material: tumor tissue, taken from a patient whose treatment was nephrectomy without radiotherapy. J is TRBJ1-1 and V is TRBV6-5; possible D gene TRBD1, 5 bases. The CDR3 DNA reads TGTGCCAGCAGTGAGCCAGGGAGGGAAATATCGGCTTTCTTT. The encoded protein is CASSEPGREISAFF.